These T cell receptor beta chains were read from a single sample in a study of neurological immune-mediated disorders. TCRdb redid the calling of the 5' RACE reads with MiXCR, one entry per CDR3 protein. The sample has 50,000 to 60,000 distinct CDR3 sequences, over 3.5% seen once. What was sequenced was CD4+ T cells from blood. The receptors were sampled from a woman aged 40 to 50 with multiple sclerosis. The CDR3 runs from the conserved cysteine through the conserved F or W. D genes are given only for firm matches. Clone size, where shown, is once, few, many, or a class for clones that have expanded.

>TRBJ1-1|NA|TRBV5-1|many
TGCGCCAGCAGCTTGACCGTCCCGGGACTGAGTATAATGAACACTGAAGCTTTCTTT
CASSLTVPGLSIMNTEAFF
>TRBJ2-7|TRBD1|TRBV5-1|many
TGCGCCAGCAGCCCAGGGACAGGCTCCTACGAGCAGTACTTC
CASSPGTGSYEQYF
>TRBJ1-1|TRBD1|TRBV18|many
TGTGCCAGCTCACCGGGACAGGTTGTGCGCCCTTCGATCACTGAAGCTTTCTTT
CASSPGQVVRPSITEAFF
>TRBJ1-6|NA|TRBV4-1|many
TGCGCCAGCAGCCAAGGGACAGCCTATAATTCACCCCTCCACTTT
CASSQGTAYNSPLHF
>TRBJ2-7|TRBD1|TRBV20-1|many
TGCAGTGCTAGATGGGCCGGGACAGGGGCCTACGAGCAGTACTTC
CSARWAGTGAYEQYF
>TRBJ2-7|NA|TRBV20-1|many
TGCAGTGCTAGTCCTCCAGGCTCCTACGAGCAGTACTTC
CSASPPGSYEQYF
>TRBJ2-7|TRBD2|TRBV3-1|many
TGTGCCAGCAGCCAAGAGGGGACTAGCGGGGTCTACGAGCAGTACTTC
CASSQEGTSGVYEQYF
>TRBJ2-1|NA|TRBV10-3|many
TGTGCCATCAGTGGACGGGATCTGGATGAGCAGTTCTTC
CAISGRDLDEQFF
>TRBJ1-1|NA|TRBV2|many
TGTGCCAGCACCTGGACAGCGAACACTGAAGCTTTCTTT
CASTWTANTEAFF
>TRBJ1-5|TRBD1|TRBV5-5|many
TGTGCCAGCAGCTTGGGCCAGGGACAGGGTCAAAATCAGCCCCAGCATTTT
CASSLGQGQGQNQPQHF
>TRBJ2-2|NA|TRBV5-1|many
TGCGCCAGCAGCTTGGCCGTACAGGTCACCGGGGAGCTGTTTTTT
CASSLAVQVTGELFF
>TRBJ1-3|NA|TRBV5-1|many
TGCGCCAGCACCAATTGGGGCCAGTCGGCTGGAAACACCATATATTTT
CASTNWGQSAGNTIYF
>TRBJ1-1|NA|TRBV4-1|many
TGCGCCAGCAGCCTGAGCCCCCGGGCGTGGACTGAAGCTTTCTTT
CASSLSPRAWTEAFF
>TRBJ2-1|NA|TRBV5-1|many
TGCGCCAGCAGCTACACAGGGTCTGAGCAGTTCTTC
CASSYTGSEQFF
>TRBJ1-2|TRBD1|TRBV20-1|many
TGCAGTGCTCGACAGGGTAACTATGGCTACACCTTC
CSARQGNYGYTF
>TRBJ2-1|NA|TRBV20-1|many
TGCAGTGCTAGGCTCGACTCAGGGTACAATGAGCAGTTCTTC
CSARLDSGYNEQFF
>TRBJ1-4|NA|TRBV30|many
TGTGCCTGGAGTGTATATGAAAAACTGTTTTTT
CAWSVYEKLFF
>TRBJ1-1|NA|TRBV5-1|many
TGCGCCAGCAGCGTGGAAAACACTGAAGCTTTCTTT
CASSVENTEAFF
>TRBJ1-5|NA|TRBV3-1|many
TGTGCCAGCAGCCTTTCCGGGCTCAATCAGCCCCAGCATTTT
CASSLSGLNQPQHF
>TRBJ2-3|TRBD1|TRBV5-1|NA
TGCGCCAGCAGCCCGACAGGGGGCGCAGGCACAGATACGCAGTATTTT
CASSPTGGAGTDTQYF
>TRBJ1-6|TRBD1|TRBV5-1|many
TGCGCCAGCAGTTTCGACAGGGTGCATTCACCCCTCCACTTT
CASSFDRVHSPLHF
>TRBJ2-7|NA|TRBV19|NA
TGTGCCAGCCAGACTGGGGATCTACAGGGACCCTACGAGCAGTACTTC
CASQTGDLQGPYEQYF
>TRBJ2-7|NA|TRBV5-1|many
TGCGCCAGCAGCTTGCCGGGGGCGCGGTACGAGCAGTACTTC
CASSLPGARYEQYF
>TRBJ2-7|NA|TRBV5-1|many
TGCGCCAGCACCCGGGGCGGGACCACCTACGAGCAGTACTTC
CASTRGGTTYEQYF
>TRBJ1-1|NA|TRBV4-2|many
TGTGCCAGCAGCCAAGTCGGGGGTACCGAGAACACTGAAGCTTTCTTT
CASSQVGGTENTEAFF
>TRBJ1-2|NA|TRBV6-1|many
TGTGCCAGCAGTGAAGCGGGGACTGGCTATGGCTACACCTTC
CASSEAGTGYGYTF
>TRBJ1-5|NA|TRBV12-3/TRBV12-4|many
TGTGCCAGCAGTTTAAGGGAGAATCAGCCCCAGCATTTT
CASSLRENQPQHF
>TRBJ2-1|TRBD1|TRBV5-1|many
TGCGCCAGCAGCCTCTCGGGACAGGGGTCTAGGTCCTACAATGAGCAGTTCTTC
CASSLSGQGSRSYNEQFF
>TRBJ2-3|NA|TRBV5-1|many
TGCGCCAGCAGCAGGGAGGCGGCAGATACGCAGTATTTT
CASSREAADTQYF